This T cell receptor beta chain was captured in a study of blood T cells in healthy people across ages. The V gene lost 3 bases and the J gene lost 3 bases, with 12 bases spanning the gap. The length of the CDR3 is 14 residues. Per the germline V gene, CDR1 is LGHDT and CDR2 is YNNKEL (reference sequence). This clonotype was seen a few times. Its antigen remains unknown. Study-level findings and limits: Significant beta diversity loss was already apparent by age approximately 40, declining roughly linearly. When one million T cells were used, diversity estimates were thought to be underestimates.

Primed by a sample-barcoded 5' primer and a J-beta primer mix, a second PCR proceeded for 7 to 11 cycles. Each cDNA molecule, via a template-switch adaptor with 12 random nucleotides, was tagged. TCRdb reprocessed the 5' RACE reads with MiXCR, giving one entry per CDR3 protein. The profile shows 1,800,000 or so distinct CDR3 sequences, 39% of them singletons. This sequence joins TRBV3-1 and TRBJ2-7, with D perhaps TRBD1 (6 bases). The specimen sequenced was blood. This clonotype was sampled from a human donor in good health. Here the CDR3 reads CASSHRSGVYEQYF. As DNA, the CDR3 is TGTGCCAGCAGCCATCGCTCAGGGGTCTACGAGCAGTACTTC.